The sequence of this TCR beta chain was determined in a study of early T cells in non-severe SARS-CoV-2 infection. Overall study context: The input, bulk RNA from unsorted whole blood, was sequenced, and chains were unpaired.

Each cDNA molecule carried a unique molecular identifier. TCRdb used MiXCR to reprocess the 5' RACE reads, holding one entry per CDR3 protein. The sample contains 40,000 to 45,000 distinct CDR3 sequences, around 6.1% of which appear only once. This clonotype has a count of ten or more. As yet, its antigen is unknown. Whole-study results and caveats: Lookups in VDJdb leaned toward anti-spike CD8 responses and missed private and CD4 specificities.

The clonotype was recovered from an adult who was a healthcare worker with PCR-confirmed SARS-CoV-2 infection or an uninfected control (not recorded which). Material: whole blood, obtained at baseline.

Here the CDR3 DNA reads TGCGCCAGCAGCTACAACTCGGCAGTGGGGCTAGCTTACGAGCAGTACTTC. It is translated as CASSYNSAVGLAYEQYF. The chain carries TRBV5-1 and TRBJ2-7; D might be TRBD1 or TRBD2, each matching 5 bases. Germline V CDR1 and CDR2: SGHRS, YFSETQ. The length of the CDR3 is 17 residues. V was clipped by 3 bases and J by 4 bases, with 23 bases between them. Drawing the rest from reference TRBV5-1 and TRBJ2-7, the complete variable domain is KAGVTQTPRYLIKTRGQQVTLSCSPISGHRSVSWYQQTPGQGLQFLFEYFSETQRNKGNFPGRFSGRQFSNSRSEMNVSTLELGDSALYLCASSYNSAVGLAYEQYFGPGTRLTVT.